The entry below gives a single T cell receptor (beta chain) sequence along with its context. The data were obtained in a study of human T cells and chemical hapten exposure. Trimming left V 4 bases short and J 8 bases short, with 9 bases between. CDR1 MDHEN and CDR2 SYDVKM come from the germline V gene. The CDR3 runs to 12 residues. Noted time point: patch test 3, about 24 weeks after DPC sensitization. Treatment described: therapeutic diphenylcyclopropenone sensitization with weekly scalp DPC. TCRdb redid the calling of the RACE reads with MiXCR, one entry per CDR3 protein. The sample has about 82,000 distinct CDR3 sequences, roughly 13% seen once; the top ten hold approximately 6%.

The TCR comes from a woman in her 50s with alopecia areata. Some clones in this sample may be carry-over from other donors' samples. Here the sequenced sample was whole blood, taken in connection with sensitization to the hapten diphenylcyclopropenone (DPC). The V gene is TRBV28, the J gene TRBJ2-1, with D maybe TRBD1 (6 bases). The chain's CDR3 is CASSSDSDEQFF. The CDR3 coding sequence is TGTGCCAGCAGTTCGGACAGTGATGAGCAGTTCTTC.